This entry lists 20 T cell receptor beta chains sequenced from one sample in a study of OX40 agonist ivuxolimab in advanced cancers. Sequencing was performed with immunoSEQ multiplex PCR; in TCRdb, only in-frame clones are kept and a portion is missing. The sample carries 50,000 to 80,000 clones, around 80% recorded once. Here the sequenced sample was CD4+ or CD8+ T cells sorted from blood, taken in a trial of the OX40 agonist ivuxolimab. The receptor source for this set is an adult with an advanced solid tumor such as melanoma, head and neck, liver or kidney cancer.

The gene calls are TRBV19 and TRBJ2-5; either TRBD1 or TRBD2 may fit D (5 bases each). CDR3 length: 15 residues. Trimming left V 3 bases short and J 2 bases short, with 13 bases between. Germline CDR1 LNHDA, CDR2 SQIVND (reference sequence). The CDR3 is CASSMQQRGQETQYF. DNA of the CDR3: TGTGCCAGTAGTATGCAACAGAGGGGACAAGAGACCCAGTACTTC.

The chain combines TRBV19 with TRBJ1-4; a weak D match, TRBD1 (6 bases). CDR3 length: 13 amino acids. V lost 3 bases to trimming and J lost 8 bases, with 10 bases between them. Germline V gene data show CDR1 as LNHDA and CDR2 as SQIVND (reference sequence). The CDR3 DNA reads as TGTGCCAGTAGTATCGGACAGCCAGAAAAACTGTTTTTT. Translated, it gives CASSIGQPEKLFF.

This clone was seen just once. The limits of the CDR3 on the DNA are not certain, so only TCRdb's listed CDR3 is given. The chain carries TRBV28 and TRBJ1-1. Ends included, the CDR3 has 14 residues. The germline gives CDR1 MDHEN, CDR2 SYDVKM. CDR3 residues: CASSSSGLNTEAFF.

V is TRBV2 and J is TRBJ2-2; perhaps TRBD2 as D (5 bases). Deletions cut 8 bases from V and 4 bases from J, with 11 bases between. CDR1 is SNHLY, CDR2 FYNNEI, per germline. The CDR3 has 13 residues. The CDR3 bases are TGTGCCAGCCGTAGAGAGGGCACCGGGGAGCTGTTTTTT. It translates to CASRREGTGELFF.

The chain joins TRBV7-9 to TRBJ2-7, with D possibly TRBD2 on 5 matching bases. The CDR3 is made up of 15 amino acids. Trimming stripped 2 bases from V and 2 bases from J, with 13 bases between. Per germline, CDR1 SEHNR and CDR2 FQNEAQ (reference sequence). The CDR3 loop is CASSLSGDVTYEQYF. The CDR3 bases are TGTGCCAGCAGCTTAAGCGGAGACGTAACCTACGAGCAGTACTTC. The full variable domain, with the rest looked up from reference TRBV7-9 and TRBJ2-7, is DTGVSQNPRHKITKRGQNVTFRCDPISEHNRLYWYRQTLGQGPEFLTYFQNEAQLEKSRLLSDRFSAERPKGSFSTLEIQRTEQGDSAMYLCASSLSGDVTYEQYFGPGTRLTVT.

This clone occurred a few times. CDR3 nucleotide sequence: TGCAGCGCAGGGGTAACTAATGAAAAACTGTTTTTT. Protein: CSAGVTNEKLFF. The rearrangement uses TRBV29-1 and TRBJ1-4; a weak D match, TRBD1 (6 bases). This CDR3 comprises 12 residues. Trimming removed 7 bases from V and 1 base from J, with 7 bases in between. Germline loops: CDR1 SQVTM, CDR2 ANQGSEA.

The rearrangement links TRBV27 to TRBJ2-6; no clear D gene. Germline CDR1 reads MNHEY; CDR2 reads SMNVEV (reference sequence). This CDR3 is 19 amino acids long. Trimming pared 0 bases from V and 0 bases from J, leaving 15 bases between. The CDR3: CASSLSILDLNSGANVLTF. CDR3 DNA: TGTGCCAGCAGTTTATCGATTCTAGACTTAAACTCTGGGGCCAACGTCCTGACTTTC.

The rearrangement uses TRBV4-2 and TRBJ2-5; either TRBD1 or TRBD2 may fit D (6 bases each). This CDR3 has 14 residues. CDR1 LGHNA and CDR2 YNFKEQ come from the germline V gene. Trimming shortened V by 0 bases and J by 5 bases, and 10 bases separated the two germline ends. CDR3 bases: TGTGCCAGCAGCCAAGACTCGGGGGCGGAGACCCAGTACTTC. Protein sequence: CASSQDSGAETQYF.

The chain is built from TRBV11-2 and TRBJ2-7; D is uncertain. CDR1 SGHAT and CDR2 FQNNGV come from the germline V gene. Trimming pared 3 bases from V and 3 bases from J, leaving 9 bases between. The CDR3 is 13 amino acids. CDR3 sequence reads: CASSLAQSYEQYF. The CDR3, as DNA: TGTGCCAGCAGCTTGGCCCAGAGCTACGAGCAGTACTTC.

The chain uses TRBV2 and TRBJ1-5; no firm D call. V shed 7 bases and J shed 4 bases, with 14 bases lying between them. Germline V gives CDR1 SNHLY, CDR2 FYNNEI. The length of the CDR3 is 14 residues. The CDR3 DNA follows: TGTGCCAGCACGGGTTTTACAGAGAATCAGCCCCAGCATTTT. It is translated as CASTGFTENQPQHF.

This chain joins TRBV2 and TRBJ1-5; D unresolved. This CDR3 contains 14 residues. Germline CDR1 reads SNHLY; CDR2 reads FYNNEI. Trimming left V 6 bases short and J 3 bases short, with 12 bases between. The CDR3 loop is CASSELGNNQPQHF. The CDR3 DNA follows: TGTGCCAGCAGCGAGTTAGGGAACAATCAGCCCCAGCATTTT. The full variable domain, its missing parts supplied by reference TRBV2 and TRBJ1-5, is EPEVTQTPSHQVTQMGQEVILRCVPISNHLYFYWYRQILGQKVEFLVSFYNNEISEKSEIFDDQFSVERPDGSNFTLKIRSTKLEDSAMYFCASSELGNNQPQHFGDGTRLSIL.

This clone has more than one count but fewer than ten. The V call is TRBV7-9, the J call TRBJ1-1; D is undetermined. The CDR3 sequence is 14 residues long. V gave up 3 bases and J gave up 0 bases, with 8 bases separating them. The germline gives CDR1 SEHNR, CDR2 FQNEAQ (reference sequence). The CDR3 DNA reads TGTGCCAGCAGCTTGGATGTTATGAACACTGAAGCTTTCTTT. Its translation: CASSLDVMNTEAFF.

This sequence joins TRBV11-3 and TRBJ2-1, with D tentatively TRBD1 (7 bases). The CDR3 totals 16 residues. CDR1 and CDR2 from the germline V gene are SGHNT and YENEEA. The V and J ends lost 5 bases and 9 bases respectively, with 23 bases between them. CDR3 DNA sequence: TGTGCCAGCAGCATAAATCTCAGGGGGGCCAACTCTGAGCAGTTCTTC. It codes for CASSINLRGANSEQFF.

This clone was seen only once. This rearrangement joins TRBV28 to TRBJ2-2, with 7 positions matching TRBD1. V trimming: 6 bases; J trimming: 5 bases; junction bases outside the gene matches: 9. CDR3 length: 15 residues. Per germline, CDR1 MDHEN and CDR2 SYDVKM. CDR3 in DNA: TGTGCCAGCAGATCAAGGTCGACAGGGACCGGGGAGCTGTTTTTT. This encodes CASRSRSTGTGELFF.

This clone has only a few counts. The chain recombines TRBV30 with TRBJ1-6, with TRBD1 as a possible D gene (5 bases). The CDR3 has 13 residues. CDR1 is GTSNPN, CDR2 SVGIG, per germline (reference sequence). The CDR3 protein is CGGHPQNNSPLHF. The CDR3 DNA sequence: TGTGGAGGACACCCCCAAAATAATTCACCCCTCCACTTT.

The chain has TRBV7-8 and TRBJ2-7; no firm D call. Per the germline V gene, CDR1 is SGHVS and CDR2 is FQNEAQ. Trimming cost V 2 bases and J 0 bases, with 11 bases left between them. CDR3 length: 15 amino acids. CDR3 nucleotides: TGTGCCAGCAGCTTAAAGCTGGGTAGCTCCTACGAGCAGTACTTC. Its protein product is CASSLKLGSSYEQYF. The variable domain in full, with the rest retrieved from reference TRBV7-8 and TRBJ2-7, is GAGVSQSPRYKVAKRGQDVALRCDPISGHVSLFWYQQALGQGPEFLTYFQNEAQLDKSGLPSDRFFAERPEGSVSTLKIQRTQQEDSAVYLCASSLKLGSSYEQYFGPGTRLTVT.

The chain joins TRBV2 to TRBJ2-3; 8 positions agree with TRBD1. Germline loops: CDR1 SNHLY, CDR2 FYNNEI. J gave up 1 base and V 3 bases, and 3 bases lay outside the gene matches. The CDR3 is 15 amino acids. CDR3 loop: CASSDSGGGTDTQYF. Here the CDR3 DNA reads TGTGCCAGCAGTGATTCAGGGGGCGGCACAGATACGCAGTATTTT. The full variable domain, in which reference TRBV2 and TRBJ2-3 provide the parts outside the CDR3, is EPEVTQTPSHQVTQMGQEVILRCVPISNHLYFYWYRQILGQKVEFLVSFYNNEISEKSEIFDDQFSVERPDGSNFTLKIRSTKLEDSAMYFCASSDSGGGTDTQYFGPGTRLTVL.

V is TRBV10-1 and J is TRBJ2-3; either TRBD1 or TRBD2 may supply D (5 bases each). The V end was cut by 3 bases, the J end by 4 bases, with 26 bases between. The germline CDR1 and CDR2 sequences are WNHNN and SYGVQD (reference sequence). This CDR3 region has 19 residues. CDR3 protein: CASSEGVFSYSGDSDTQYF. Here the CDR3 DNA reads TGCGCCAGCAGTGAAGGGGTTTTTAGTTACAGCGGAGATTCAGATACGCAGTATTTT.

The V and J genes are TRBV18 and TRBJ1-4; 9 positions match TRBD1. J lost 10 bases, V lost 4 bases, and 10 bases had no gene match. The CDR3 loop spans 15 amino acids. Germline V gene data show CDR1 as KGHSH and CDR2 as LQKENI. The CDR3 nucleotides read TGTGCCAGCTCACTTTCTATTGCGGGACAGGGAAAACTGTTTTTT. Protein sequence: CASSLSIAGQGKLFF.

CDR3 DNA sequence: TGTGCCAGCAATCTACAGGGAACACTTTACGAGCAGTACTTC. Amino acids: CASNLQGTLYEQYF. The rearrangement uses TRBV6-1 and TRBJ2-7; tentative D call: TRBD1 (6 bases). Germline-derived CDR1 and CDR2 are MNHNS and SASEGT. The CDR3 runs 14 residues. The ends were cut back, 7 bases at V and 4 bases at J, with 17 bases in the middle.